A selection of T cell receptor beta chains follows, all from one sample in a study of beta chain features in type 1 diabetes. Produced via immunoSEQ multiplex PCR; TCRdb's table is partial and in-frame only. The sample carries about 660,000 clones, about 14% recorded once. The sample taken for sequencing was naive CD4+ T cells from blood. The source of these receptors is a man between 18 and 35 years old with type 1 diabetes. Both conserved end residues are part of each CDR3. A D gene is named only where the DNA matches it firmly. Clone size, where shown, is once, few, many, or a class for clones that have expanded.

TRBV18	15	TRBJ1-1	few	TRBD1	TGTGCCAGCTCACTGGACAGGGGGAGGAACACTGAAGCTTTCTTT	CASSLDRGRNTEAFF
TRBV7-2	14	TRBJ1-5	few	-	TGTGCCAGCAGCTTACAGGGCCCGGGGGGGCCCCAGCATTTT	CASSLQGPGGPQHF
TRBV5-1	14	TRBJ2-3	-	TRBD1	TGCGCCAGCAGCCGGGACAGGGGCACAGATACGCAGTATTTT	CASSRDRGTDTQYF
TRBV4-1	11	TRBJ2-4	few	-	TGCGCCCGAGGCACGGAAAACATTCAGTACTTC	CARGTENIQYF
TRBV19	16	TRBJ2-3	-	-	TGTGCCAGTAGTATATTCTCGACGCCAGGCACAGATACGCAGTATTTT	CASSIFSTPGTDTQYF
TRBV30	12	TRBJ1-2	-	-	TGTGCCTGGAGTGGGCAGGGCTATGGCTACACCTTC	CAWSGQGYGYTF
TRBV13	16	TRBJ2-1	-	TRBD2	TGTGCCAGCAGCCCTTGGACTAGCGGGAGATCCAATGAGCAGTTCTTC	CASSPWTSGRSNEQFF
TRBV9	14	TRBJ2-1	-	-	TGTGCCAGCATGGACTCCAGCCTGAATGGTGAGCAGTTCTTC	CASMDSSLNGEQFF
TRBV5-1	15	TRBJ2-2	-	-	TGCGCCAGCAGCTTTTCACTAGCCAGCACCGGGGAGCTGTTTTTT	CASSFSLASTGELFF
TRBV12-5	11	TRBJ2-1	-	-	TGTGCTAGTGGTGCGCGAAATGAGCAGTTCTTC	CASGARNEQFF
TRBV19	15	TRBJ2-1	-	TRBD2	TGTGCCAGTATTGAAGGGACTAGCGGATACAATGAGCAGTTCTTC	CASIEGTSGYNEQFF
TRBV5-8	11	TRBJ2-7	few	-	TGTGCCAGCAGCCGGACCTACGAGCAGTACTTC	CASSRTYEQYF
TRBV9	14	TRBJ2-3	few	-	TGTGCCAGCAGCGTAGCTTCGGGGGCGGATACGCAGTATTTT	CASSVASGADTQYF
TRBV18	13	TRBJ2-5	-	-	TGTGCCAGCTCACCACCGATGGAGGAGACCCAGTACTTC	CASSPPMEETQYF
TRBV14	14	TRBJ2-3	-	-	TGTGCCAGCAGCCAAATCCTATCGGCAGATACGCAGTATTTT	CASSQILSADTQYF
TRBV7-2	13	TRBJ2-7	-	-	TGTGCCAGCACCCCCCCCAACAGGGTCGAGCAGTACTTC	CASTPPNRVEQYF
TRBV11-2	14	TRBJ1-6	-	-	TGTGCCAGCAACAACCGGGTTAGGGGGGAACCCCTCCACTTT	CASNNRVRGEPLHF
TRBV6-5	15	TRBJ2-7	-	-	TGTGCCAGCAGTTCCCGGGCTAGCCTCTCCTACGAGCAGTACTTC	CASSSRASLSYEQYF
TRBV30	15	TRBJ1-4	-	-	TGTGCCTGGAGTGTAATACGGGCCCCTGGGGAAAAACTGTTTTTT	CAWSVIRAPGEKLFF
TRBV1	15	TRBJ1-2	-	-	TGCACCAGCAGCCCCCCCGACAGGCTGGACTATGGCTACACCTTC	CTSSPPDRLDYGYTF
TRBV20-1	11	TRBJ2-7	few	-	TGCAGTGCCCCGGGAGACTACGAGCAGTACTTC	CSAPGDYEQYF
TRBV29-1	14	TRBJ2-3	-	-	TGCAGCGTTGGAACAAGTGCCAGCACAGATACGCAGTATTTT	CSVGTSASTDTQYF
TRBV2	14	TRBJ2-2	-	TRBD1	TGTGCCAGCGCGAGGGACAGGGATACCGGGGAGCTGTTTTTT	CASARDRDTGELFF
TRBV28	15	TRBJ2-5	-	TRBD2	TGTGCCAGCAGTTTGGCTAGCGGGGGGGCAGGGACCCAGTACTTC	CASSLASGGAGTQYF
TRBV10-3	14	TRBJ1-6	few	-	TGTGCCATCAGTAAACAGGGCGGGCAATCACCCCTCCACTTT	CAISKQGGQSPLHF
TRBV7-2	13	TRBJ2-7	-	-	TGTGCCAGCAGCTTCAACTTTGCCTACGAGCAGTACTTC	CASSFNFAYEQYF
TRBV30	16	TRBJ2-7	-	TRBD1	TGTGCCTGGAGTCATTCGACAGGGGTCTCGGCGCGGGAGCAGTACTTC	CAWSHSTGVSAREQYF
TRBV23-1	16	TRBJ2-5	few	-	TGCGCCAGCAGATCTCACAGGGAGAAACCTCAAGAGACCCAGTACTTC	CASRSHREKPQETQYF
TRBV25-1	14	TRBJ2-7	-	-	TGTGCCAGCAGTCGGACCGGGAGTTCCTACGAGCAGTACTTC	CASSRTGSSYEQYF
TRBV14	12	TRBJ2-2	few	-	TGTGCCAGCAGCCTCTCCCTTGAGGAGCTGTTTTTT	CASSLSLEELFF
TRBV7-2	14	TRBJ2-3	-	-	TGTGCCAGCAGCCCTGTGATCATCACAGATACGCAGTATTTT	CASSPVIITDTQYF
TRBV30	14	TRBJ2-3	few	-	TGTGCCTGGAGTGTTGGAGTGAGCACAGATACGCAGTATTTT	CAWSVGVSTDTQYF
TRBV5-1	15	TRBJ2-1	-	-	TGCGCCAGCAGGAGAGAAGTTAGCTCCTACAATGAGCAGTTCTTC	CASRREVSSYNEQFF
TRBV30	13	TRBJ1-1	few	-	TGTGCCTGGAGGGTAGCTATGAACACTGAAGCTTTCTTT	CAWRVAMNTEAFF
TRBV30	13	TRBJ1-2	few	-	TGTGCCTGGAGTGCCCGGGCAATGGGGGGCTACACCTTC	CAWSARAMGGYTF